Each of the 13 T cell receptor beta chains below was sequenced from the same sample in a study of cytomegalovirus exposure and HLA in healthy donors. Researchers ran the PCR with 60 Vbeta and 13 Jbeta primers. Sequenced by immunoSEQ multiplex PCR; TCRdb stores in-frame clones only, minus some. The table shows over 80,000 clones, with approximately 75% occurring only once. The sample was PBMCs. The receptor set was obtained from a woman aged 70-85 years in good health and CMV-seropositive.

This clone was seen only once. The chain links TRBV5-6 to TRBJ1-2, with a weak D call TRBD1 (5 bases). The CDR3 has 14 amino acids. V lost 4 bases and J 5 bases, leaving 15 bases between the germline ends. Germline V gene sequence: CDR1 SGHDT, CDR2 YYEEEE. The CDR3 sequence is CASSSGAAGYGYTF. In DNA, the CDR3 is TGTGCCAGCAGCAGCGGGGCCGCCGGGTATGGCTACACCTTC.

This clone was observed a few times. J is TRBJ2-6 and V is TRBV9; TRBD1 matches at 7 bases. V shed 5 bases and J 5 bases; nucleotides not matched to a gene: 25. The CDR3 consists of 21 residues. Germline V CDR1 and CDR2: SGDLS, YYNGEE. Here the CDR3 DNA reads TGTGCCAGCAGTGGTAAGGATCGGACAGGAAGCCTTCGACTCTGGGCCAACGTCCTGACTTTC. Translating it yields CASSGKDRTGSLRLWANVLTF.

The rearrangement uses TRBV28 and TRBJ2-7; 9 nucleotides align to TRBD2. V trimming: 7 bases; J trimming: 2 bases; junction bases outside the gene matches: 9. The CDR3 runs 15 residues. Germline V gene lookup returns CDR1 MDHEN and CDR2 SYDVKM. CDR3 protein: CASINGLASPYEQYF. The CDR3 nucleotides read TGTGCCAGCATTAACGGACTAGCGAGTCCCTACGAGCAGTACTTC.

Written as DNA, the CDR3 is TGTGCCAGCAGCCGGGGGTTGACCGGGGAGCTGTTTTTT. This sequence encodes CASSRGLTGELFF. The V call is TRBV7-2, the J call TRBJ2-2; tentative D call: TRBD2 (6 bases). This CDR3 comprises 13 residues. Trimming took off 5 bases at V and 5 bases at J, with 9 bases between the two ends. Germline V gene lookup returns CDR1 SGHTA and CDR2 FQGNSA.

The gene calls are TRBV18 and TRBJ1-4; possible D gene TRBD1, 5 bases. Germline CDR1 KGHSH, CDR2 LQKENI. The CDR3 consists of 14 residues. The ends were cut back, 1 base at V and 4 bases at J, with 7 bases in the middle. Here the CDR3 reads CASSPRQSNEKLFF. As DNA, the CDR3 is TGTGCCAGCTCACCACGACAGAGTAATGAAAAACTGTTTTTT. Using reference TRBV18 and TRBJ1-4 for the parts outside the CDR3, the full variable domain is NAGVMQNPRHLVRRRGQEARLRCSPMKGHSHVYWYRQLPEEGLKFMVYLQKENIIDESGMPKERFSAEFPKEGPSILRIQQVVRGDSAAYFCASSPRQSNEKLFFGSGTQLSVL.

On this clone itself: Its ends do not fully match the called genes, so a read error is possible. The V call is TRBV7-9, the J call TRBJ2-7; the D gene is possibly TRBD2 (6 bases). The germline V gene encodes CDR1 SEHNR and CDR2 FQNEAQ (reference sequence). CDR3 length: 18 residues. The CDR3 DNA sequence: TGTTCCAGCAGCTTAAACCGGGACGGACTAAGGAGCTCCTACGAGCAGTACTTC. Translating gives CSSSLNRDGLRSSYEQYF.

The V gene is TRBV7-9, the J gene TRBJ1-3, with D unclear. V was trimmed by 1 base and J by 0 bases, leaving 13 bases between them. The CDR3 consists of 17 residues. From germline, CDR1 is SEHNR and CDR2 FQNEAQ (reference sequence). The CDR3 DNA follows: TGTGCCAGCAGCTTAGATCTTTTGGGCCGCTCTGGAAACACCATATATTTT. It encodes CASSLDLLGRSGNTIYF.

This clone was detected only a few times. The chain combines TRBV5-1 with TRBJ2-3, with D possibly TRBD1 on 5 matching bases. The V end lost 4 bases, the J end lost 0 bases, and 12 bases lay between the germline ends. This CDR3 contains 15 residues. Germline assignment: CDR1 SGHRS and CDR2 YFSETQ. The CDR3 loop reads CASSPIQGSTDTQYF. DNA for the CDR3: TGCGCCAGCAGCCCCATCCAGGGAAGCACAGATACGCAGTATTTT.

This chain uses TRBV28 with TRBJ1-4; a possible D gene is TRBD1 (6 bases). V was shortened by 2 bases and J by 0 bases, with 10 bases between the two germline ends. CDR1 and CDR2 (germline): MDHEN, SYDVKM. The CDR3 covers 16 residues. CDR3 amino acids: CASSLRTAATNEKLFF. CDR3 sequence (DNA): TGTGCCAGCAGTTTACGGACAGCCGCAACTAATGAAAAACTGTTTTTT. The full variable domain, its missing parts supplied by reference TRBV28 and TRBJ1-4, is DVKVTQSSRYLVKRTGEKVFLECVQDMDHENMFWYRQDPGLGLRLIYFSYDVKMKEKGDIPEGYSVSREKKERFSLILESASTNQTSMYLCASSLRTAATNEKLFFGSGTQLSVL.

This clone has a single count. The V and J genes are TRBV2 and TRBJ2-2; TRBD2 matches at 11 bases. CDR1 and CDR2 (germline): SNHLY, FYNNEI. This CDR3 region has 15 residues. V dropped 2 bases and J dropped 6; count of bases not matched to a gene: 2. The CDR3 sequence is CASSEMGLAAGELFF. The CDR3 region has the DNA TGTGCCAGCAGTGAAATGGGACTAGCGGCCGGGGAGCTGTTTTTT.

The J gene is TRBJ2-2, the V gene TRBV11-2, with 11 bases fitting TRBD1. The CDR3 contains 16 residues. CDR1 and CDR2 from the germline V gene are SGHAT and FQNNGV. Trimming took 5 bases from V and 4 from J; bases not matched to a gene: 6. The DNA of the CDR3 is TGTGCCAGCAGCCCCGGGACAGGGGGTATCACCGGGGAGCTGTTTTTT. Its translation: CASSPGTGGITGELFF.

V gene TRBV7-2 combines with J gene TRBJ2-1; 8 positions match TRBD1. V lost 1 base to trimming and J lost 8 bases; unmatched junction nucleotides: 10. Germline V gives CDR1 SGHTA, CDR2 FQGNSA. The CDR3 has 16 amino acids. The CDR3: CASSLVAGGASHEQFF. The DNA of the CDR3 is TGTGCCAGCAGCTTAGTAGCAGGGGGCGCGAGCCATGAGCAGTTCTTC.

This clone was seen only once. The CDR3 DNA is TGTGCCAGCAGCTTAATTACTTGGGGGGACGGAACCTACGAGCAGTACTTC. Its translation: CASSLITWGDGTYEQYF. The V gene is TRBV11-2, the J gene TRBJ2-7; TRBD2 might be the D (6 bases). Germline-derived CDR1 and CDR2 are SGHAT and FQNNGV. Between the trimmed V and J ends, which lost 2 bases and 2 bases, there was a span of 19 bases. The CDR3 is 17 amino acids. Full variable domain (outside the CDR3, taken from reference TRBV11-2 and TRBJ2-7): EAGVAQSPRYKIIEKRQSVAFWCNPISGHATLYWYQQILGQGPKLLIQFQNNGVVDDSQLPKDRFSAERLKGVDSTLKIQPAKLEDSAVYLCASSLITWGDGTYEQYFGPGTRLTVT.